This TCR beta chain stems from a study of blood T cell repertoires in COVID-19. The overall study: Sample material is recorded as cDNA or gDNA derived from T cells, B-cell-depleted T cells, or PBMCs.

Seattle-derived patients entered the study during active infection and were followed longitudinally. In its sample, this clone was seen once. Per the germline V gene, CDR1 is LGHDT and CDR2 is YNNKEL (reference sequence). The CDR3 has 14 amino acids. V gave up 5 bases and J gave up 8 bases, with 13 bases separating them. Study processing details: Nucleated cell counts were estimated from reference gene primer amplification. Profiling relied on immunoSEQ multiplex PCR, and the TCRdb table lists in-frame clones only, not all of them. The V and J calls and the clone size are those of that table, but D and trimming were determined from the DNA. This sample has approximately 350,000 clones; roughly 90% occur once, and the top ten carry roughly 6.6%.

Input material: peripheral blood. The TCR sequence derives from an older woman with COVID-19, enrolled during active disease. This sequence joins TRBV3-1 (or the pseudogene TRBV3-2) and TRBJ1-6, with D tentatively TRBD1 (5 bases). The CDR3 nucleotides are TGTGCCAGCAGCGAACAGGCTTCCTATTCACCCCTCCACTTT. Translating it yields CASSEQASYSPLHF.